The T cell receptor beta chain under discussion was sequenced for a study of OX40 agonist ivuxolimab in advanced cancers. TCRdb's table, derived via immunoSEQ multiplex PCR, lists solely in-frame clones and lacks some. This sample has some 95,000 clones, with 90% to 95% found just once. V lost 5 bases and J 7 bases, leaving 5 bases between the germline ends. Germline V gene sequence: CDR1 MNHEY, CDR2 SVGAGI. The CDR3 length is 10 residues. V usage is TRBV6-5 and J usage is TRBJ1-2; D is unclear. This material consisted of CD4+ or CD8+ T cells sorted from blood, taken in a trial of the OX40 agonist ivuxolimab. The clonotype originates from an adult with an advanced solid tumor such as melanoma, head and neck, liver or kidney cancer. The CDR3 spells CASSEFGYTF. As DNA, the CDR3 is TGTGCCAGCAGTGAATTTGGCTACACCTTC.